This record covers a single T cell receptor (beta chain). Its antigen is not known. The entry originates in a study of beta chain features in type 1 diabetes. The study, taken as a whole, reports: Across all four CD4+ subsets, people with type 1 diabetes showed modestly shorter TCRB CDR3s. Any PCR bias toward short templates would affect both groups alike.

Every bit of the isolated RNA underwent reverse transcription, so sequencing read expressed TCRB transcripts. TCRdb keeps only in-frame clones here, not all; method: immunoSEQ multiplex PCR. The sample has hundreds of thousands of clones, 11% to 15% seen once. Each of the CD4+ naive, central memory, regulatory and stem cell-like memory populations was sorted via CD45RO/CCR7/CD25/CD127/CD95/CD27. The germline V gene has CDR1 SEHNR and CDR2 FQNEAQ (reference sequence). Unmatched junction bases numbered 4, after V lost 5 bases and J lost 4 bases. The CDR3 length is 15 residues. V gene TRBV7-9 combines with J gene TRBJ2-2, with 10 bases that match TRBD1. The origin of this receptor is a man aged 18 to 30 with type 1 diabetes. The sequencing sample was made of naive CD4+ T cells from blood. Here the CDR3 reads CASSLRTGGTGELFF. The CDR3 DNA reads as TGTGCCAGCAGCCTTCGGACAGGGGGCACCGGGGAGCTGTTTTTT.